The 7 T cell receptor beta chains below come from one sample, sequenced in a study of shared clonotypes between healthy human individuals. TCRdb's copy holds only in-frame clones and misses some; the assay was immunoSEQ multiplex PCR. The table has approximately 2.5 million clones, just over 90% seen once. The source material was naive CD4+ T cells sorted from blood. Subset noted: CD45RA+ positively selected. Source of these receptors: a man aged 18 to 30 in good health.

This clone was counted once. The chain links TRBV11-2 to TRBJ1-4; D is unresolved. Trimming stripped 1 base from V and 8 bases from J, with 11 bases between. Germline V gives CDR1 SGHAT, CDR2 FQNNGV. This CDR3 contains 14 residues. The CDR3 reads CASSLGQFGEKLFF. CDR3 sequence (DNA): TGTGCCAGCAGCTTAGGGCAGTTTGGAGAAAAACTGTTTTTT.

The V and J genes are TRBV29-1 and TRBJ1-2, with a tentative D call TRBD1 (6 bases). Per germline, CDR1 SQVTM and CDR2 ANQGSEA. V was pared by 6 bases and J by 0 bases, with 14 bases between. The CDR3 contains 14 residues. CDR3 DNA: TGCAGCGTCCTCCCTACAGGGTCTAACTATGGCTACACCTTC. This encodes CSVLPTGSNYGYTF.

V usage is TRBV10-2 and J usage is TRBJ1-3; D call uncertain. Per germline, CDR1 WSHSY and CDR2 SAAADI. The CDR3 runs 13 residues. V gave up 7 bases and J gave up 7 bases, with 14 bases separating them. The CDR3, as DNA: TGCGCCAGCACCAGCACTCGGTGGAACACCATATATTTT. It yields the protein CASTSTRWNTIYF.

As to this clone: The sample carries other DNA sequences with the same CDR3. This rearrangement joins TRBV18 to TRBJ2-3; no definite D call. This CDR3 has 13 amino acids. V lost 0 bases, J lost 3 bases, and 4 bases lay in between. Germline CDR1 is KGHSH and CDR2 is LQKENI. In nucleotides, the CDR3 is TGTGCCAGCTCACCACCAGGTACAGATACGCAGTATTTT. Translation: CASSPPGTDTQYF.

The V gene is TRBV2, the J gene TRBJ2-3; possible D gene TRBD1, 6 bases. The CDR3 spans 16 residues. V was trimmed by 7 bases and J by 0 bases, leaving 17 bases between them. Germline V gene sequence: CDR1 SNHLY, CDR2 FYNNEI. Here the CDR3 reads CASKQGRTYSTDTQYF. The CDR3 coding sequence is TGTGCCAGCAAACAGGGCCGAACTTATAGCACAGATACGCAGTATTTT.

The V call is TRBV11-2, the J call TRBJ2-7; D not resolved. V dropped 1 base and J dropped 9 bases, with 10 bases sitting between them. Germline CDR1 SGHAT, CDR2 FQNNGV. The CDR3 is 12 amino acids. CDR3 sequence: CASSLAGPAQYF. In DNA form, the CDR3 reads TGTGCCAGCAGCTTAGCAGGACCGGCGCAGTACTTC.

This chain connects TRBV5-4 to TRBJ2-5, with TRBD1 matching 8 bases. Germline assignment: CDR1 SGHNT and CDR2 YYREEE (reference sequence). The CDR3 totals 15 residues. V was clipped by 0 bases and J by 1 base; unmatched bases: 2. The CDR3 region has the DNA TGTGCCAGCAGCTTGGCGGACAGGGTCCAAGAGACCCAGTACTTC. This codes for CASSLADRVQETQYF.